The sequence of this T cell receptor (beta chain) was determined in a study of OX40 agonist ivuxolimab in advanced cancers. The CDR3 extends over 10 amino acids. CDR1 and CDR2 (germline): MNHNS, SASEGT. Trimming stripped 3 bases from V and 7 bases from J, with 3 bases between. Data came from immunoSEQ multiplex PCR; TCRdb stores just in-frame clones and leaves some out. The profile shows around 64,000 clones, 92% of them singletons. The rearrangement uses TRBV6-1 and TRBJ1-1; D remains unclear. The sequencing here drew on CD4+ or CD8+ T cells sorted from blood, taken in a trial of the OX40 agonist ivuxolimab. This receptor was obtained from an adult with an advanced solid tumor such as melanoma, head and neck, liver or kidney cancer. The CDR3 coding sequence is TGTGCCAGCAGTGATAGTGAAGCTTTCTTT. Amino acids: CASSDSEAFF.